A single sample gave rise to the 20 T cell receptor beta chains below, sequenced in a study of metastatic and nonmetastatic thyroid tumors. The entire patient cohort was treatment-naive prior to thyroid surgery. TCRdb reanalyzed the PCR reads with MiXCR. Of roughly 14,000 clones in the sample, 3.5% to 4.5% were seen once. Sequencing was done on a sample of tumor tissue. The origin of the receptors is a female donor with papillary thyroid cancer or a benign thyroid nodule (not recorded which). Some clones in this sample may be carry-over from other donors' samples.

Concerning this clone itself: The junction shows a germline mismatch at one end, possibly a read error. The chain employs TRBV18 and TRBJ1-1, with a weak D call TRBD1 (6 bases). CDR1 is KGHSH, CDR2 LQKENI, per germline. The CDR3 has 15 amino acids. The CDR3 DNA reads TGTGCCAACTCACCATCACGGGGGCCGGGCACTGAAGCTTTCTTT. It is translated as CANSPSRGPGTEAFF. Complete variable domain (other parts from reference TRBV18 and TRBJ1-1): NAGVMQNPRHLVRRRGQEARLRCSPMKGHSHVYWYRQLPEEGLKFMVYLQKENIIDESGMPKERFSAEFPKEGPSILRIQQVVRGDSAAYFCANSPSRGPGTEAFFGQGTRLTVV.

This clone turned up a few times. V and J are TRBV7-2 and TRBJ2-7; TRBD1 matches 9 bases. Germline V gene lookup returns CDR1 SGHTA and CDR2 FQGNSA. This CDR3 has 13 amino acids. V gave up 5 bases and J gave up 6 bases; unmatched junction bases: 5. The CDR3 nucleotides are TGTGCCAGCAGCAGGGACAGGGTACGCGAGCAGTACTTC. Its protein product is CASSRDRVREQYF.

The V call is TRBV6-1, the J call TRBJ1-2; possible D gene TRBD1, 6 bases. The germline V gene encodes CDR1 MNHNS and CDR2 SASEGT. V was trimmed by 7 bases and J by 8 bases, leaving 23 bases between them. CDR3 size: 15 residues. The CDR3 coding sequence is TGTGCCAGCATTGCCGGGACACCCCTGACGGGGGGCTACACCTTC. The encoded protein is CASIAGTPLTGGYTF.

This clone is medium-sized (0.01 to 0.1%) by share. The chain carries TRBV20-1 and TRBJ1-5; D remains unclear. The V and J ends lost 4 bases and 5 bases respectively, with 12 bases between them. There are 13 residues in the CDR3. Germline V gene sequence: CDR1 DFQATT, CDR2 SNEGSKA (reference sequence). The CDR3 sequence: CSAITRRDQPQHF. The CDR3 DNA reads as TGCAGTGCTATTACCCGCCGGGATCAGCCCCAGCATTTT.

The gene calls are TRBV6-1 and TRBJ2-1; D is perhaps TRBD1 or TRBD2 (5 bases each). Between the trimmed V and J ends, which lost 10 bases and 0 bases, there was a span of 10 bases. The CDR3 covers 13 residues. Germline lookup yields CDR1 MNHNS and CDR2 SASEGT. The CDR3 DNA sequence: TGTGCCATCGGGGCGGACTCCTACAATGAGCAGTTCTTC. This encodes CAIGADSYNEQFF.

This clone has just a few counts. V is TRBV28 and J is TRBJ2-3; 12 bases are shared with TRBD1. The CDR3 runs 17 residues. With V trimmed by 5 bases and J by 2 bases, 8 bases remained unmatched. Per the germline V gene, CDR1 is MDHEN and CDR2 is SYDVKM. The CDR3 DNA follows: TGTGCCAGCAGTCACCCGGGACAGGGGGCGTACACAGATACGCAGTATTTT. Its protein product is CASSHPGQGAYTDTQYF.

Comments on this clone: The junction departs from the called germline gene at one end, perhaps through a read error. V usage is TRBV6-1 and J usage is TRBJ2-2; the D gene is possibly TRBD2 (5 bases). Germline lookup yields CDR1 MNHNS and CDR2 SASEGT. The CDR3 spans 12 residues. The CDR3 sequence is CASTYRTGEQLF. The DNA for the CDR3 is TGTGCCAGCACTTATCGCACCGGGGAGCAGTTGTTT.

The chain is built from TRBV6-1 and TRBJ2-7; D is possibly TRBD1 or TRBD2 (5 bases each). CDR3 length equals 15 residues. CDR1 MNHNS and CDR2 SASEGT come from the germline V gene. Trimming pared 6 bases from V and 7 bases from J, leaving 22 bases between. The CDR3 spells CASSPLRDPRGEQYF. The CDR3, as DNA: TGTGCCAGCAGCCCACTCAGGGATCCAAGAGGGGAGCAGTACTTC.

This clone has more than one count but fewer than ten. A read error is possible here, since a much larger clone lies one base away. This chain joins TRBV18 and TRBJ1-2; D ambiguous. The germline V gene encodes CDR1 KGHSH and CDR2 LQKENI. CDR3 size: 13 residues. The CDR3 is CVSSPDENYGYTF. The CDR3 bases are TGTGTCAGCTCACCAGACGAGAACTATGGCTACACCTTC.

The CDR3 loop is CASSIVGGSNSNEQFF. The CDR3 DNA reads as TGTGCCAGTAGTATAGTAGGCGGGAGTAACTCAAATGAGCAGTTCTTC. The rearrangement joins TRBV19 to TRBJ2-1, with 7 bases that match TRBD2. CDR1 is LNHDA, CDR2 SQIVND, per germline (reference sequence). The CDR3 sequence is 16 residues long. With 1 base clipped from V and 7 bases from J, the junction kept 10 bases outside the gene matches.

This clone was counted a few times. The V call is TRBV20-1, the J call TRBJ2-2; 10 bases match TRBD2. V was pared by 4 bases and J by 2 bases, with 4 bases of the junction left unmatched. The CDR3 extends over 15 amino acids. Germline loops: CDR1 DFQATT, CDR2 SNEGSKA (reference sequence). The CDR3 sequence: CSAMTSGPNTGELFF. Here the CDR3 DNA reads TGCAGTGCTATGACTAGCGGGCCCAACACCGGGGAGCTGTTTTTT.

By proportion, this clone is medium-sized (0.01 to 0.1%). The chain's CDR3 is CASSPTGLAEAFF. The CDR3 DNA is TGTGCCAGCAGCCCGACAGGGCTGGCTGAAGCTTTCTTT. V is TRBV9 and J is TRBJ1-1, with 7 bases lining up with TRBD1. The CDR3 consists of 13 residues. From germline, CDR1 is SGDLS and CDR2 YYNGEE. With 4 bases clipped from V and 6 bases from J, the junction kept 6 bases outside the gene matches.

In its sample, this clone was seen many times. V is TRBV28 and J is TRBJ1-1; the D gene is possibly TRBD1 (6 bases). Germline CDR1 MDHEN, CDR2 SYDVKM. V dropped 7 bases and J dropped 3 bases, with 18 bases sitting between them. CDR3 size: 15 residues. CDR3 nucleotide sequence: TGTGCCAGCAAGCGGCATGGGGGGCAGGACACTGAAGCTTTCTTT. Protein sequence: CASKRHGGQDTEAFF. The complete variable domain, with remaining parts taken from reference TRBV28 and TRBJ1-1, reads DVKVTQSSRYLVKRTGEKVFLECVQDMDHENMFWYRQDPGLGLRLIYFSYDVKMKEKGDIPEGYSVSREKKERFSLILESASTNQTSMYLCASKRHGGQDTEAFFGQGTRLTVV.

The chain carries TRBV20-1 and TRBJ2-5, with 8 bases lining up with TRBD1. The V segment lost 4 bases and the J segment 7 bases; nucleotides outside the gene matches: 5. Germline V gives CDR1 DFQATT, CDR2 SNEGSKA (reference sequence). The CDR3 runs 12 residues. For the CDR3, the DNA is TGCAGTGCTACCGGACAGGGTGGGACCCAGTACTTC. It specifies CSATGQGGTQYF.

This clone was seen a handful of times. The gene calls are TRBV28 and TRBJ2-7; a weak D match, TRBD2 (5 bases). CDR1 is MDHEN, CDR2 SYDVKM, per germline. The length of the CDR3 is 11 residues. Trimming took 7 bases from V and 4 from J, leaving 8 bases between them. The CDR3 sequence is CASISGYEQYF. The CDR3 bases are TGTGCCAGCATCTCGGGGTACGAGCAGTACTTC.

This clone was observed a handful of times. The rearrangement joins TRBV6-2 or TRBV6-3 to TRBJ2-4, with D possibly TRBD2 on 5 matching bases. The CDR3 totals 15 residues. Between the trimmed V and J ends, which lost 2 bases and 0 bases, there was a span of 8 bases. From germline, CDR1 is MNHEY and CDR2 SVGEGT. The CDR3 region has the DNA TGTGCCAGCAGTTACGGAGGTCTAGCCAAAAACATTCAGTACTTC. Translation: CASSYGGLAKNIQYF.

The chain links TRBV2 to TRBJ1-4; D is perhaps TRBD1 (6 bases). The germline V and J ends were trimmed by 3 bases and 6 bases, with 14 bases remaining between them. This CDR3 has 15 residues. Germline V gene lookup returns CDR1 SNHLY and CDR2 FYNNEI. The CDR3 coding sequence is TGTGCCAGCAGTGATTTGCCAGGGGCGGATGAAAAACTGTTTTTT. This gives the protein CASSDLPGADEKLFF.

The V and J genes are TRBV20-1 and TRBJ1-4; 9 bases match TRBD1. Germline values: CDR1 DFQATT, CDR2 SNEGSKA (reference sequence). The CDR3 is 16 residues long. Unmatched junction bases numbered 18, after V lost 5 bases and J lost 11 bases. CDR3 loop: CSALLIRDRAGEKLFF. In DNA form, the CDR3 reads TGCAGTGCTCTTCTGATCCGGGACAGGGCAGGGGAGAAACTGTTTTTT.

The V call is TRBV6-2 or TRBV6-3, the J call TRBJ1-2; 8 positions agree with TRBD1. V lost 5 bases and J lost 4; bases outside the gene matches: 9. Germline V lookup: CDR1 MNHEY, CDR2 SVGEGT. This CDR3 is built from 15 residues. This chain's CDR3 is CASSHDRDRCYGYTF. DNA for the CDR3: TGTGCCAGCAGTCACGACCGGGACAGGTGCTATGGCTACACCTTC.

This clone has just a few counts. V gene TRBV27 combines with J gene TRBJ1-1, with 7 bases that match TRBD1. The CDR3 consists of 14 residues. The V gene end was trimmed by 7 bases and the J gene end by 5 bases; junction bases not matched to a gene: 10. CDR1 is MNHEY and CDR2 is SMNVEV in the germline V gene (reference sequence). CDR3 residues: CASTYTGARTEAFF. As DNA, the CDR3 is TGTGCCAGCACTTACACAGGGGCGCGGACTGAAGCTTTCTTT.